A selection of T cell receptor beta chains follows, all from one sample in a study of T cell responses to AZD1222 COVID-19 vaccine. TCRdb's copy holds only in-frame clones and misses some; the assay was immunoSEQ multiplex PCR. Of about 190,000 clones listed, 75% to 90% are singletons. Sequencing was performed on peripheral blood, taken on day 0 of MenACWY control vaccination. The receptor set was obtained from an adult in good health. Each CDR3 is given with its conserved first and last residue. Fields, in order: J gene, clone size, V gene, D gene, CDR3 DNA, CDR3 protein. A D gene is named only where the DNA matches it firmly. Size is stated for part of the rows, as once, few or many counts, or as a class when the clone is expanded.

TRBJ1-1	NA	TRBV5-1	NA	TGCGCCAGCAGCCTGGGTCCCCCTGAAGCTTTCTTT	CASSLGPPEAFF
TRBJ1-5	NA	TRBV29-1	NA	TGCAGCGTTGGGTACGGGGGTCATAGCAATCAGCCCCAGCATTTT	CSVGYGGHSNQPQHF
TRBJ2-1	NA	TRBV30	TRBD2	TGTGCCTGGAGGGCTCATGATGGGAAGCGGGAGTACAATGAGCAGTTCTTC	CAWRAHDGKREYNEQFF
TRBJ1-2	NA	TRBV28	NA	TGTGCCAGCAGCGAGCCCTCGGGGGGGAATGGCTACACCTTC	CASSEPSGGNGYTF
TRBJ1-4	once	TRBV19	TRBD1	TGTGCCAGTGGAACCGGGACAGCAGGGGAAAAACTGTTTTTT	CASGTGTAGEKLFF
TRBJ2-5	few	TRBV5-5	NA	TGTGCCAGCAGTATTTCAAACAACCAAGAGACCCAGTACTTC	CASSISNNQETQYF
TRBJ1-6	NA	TRBV27	NA	TGTGCCAGCGCCGCAAGTTCCTATAATTCACCCCTCCACTTT	CASAASSYNSPLHF
TRBJ1-2	once	TRBV24-1	NA	TGTGCCACCAGTGACTACGACAGCTATGGCTACACCTTC	CATSDYDSYGYTF
TRBJ2-3	NA	TRBV4-2	NA	TGTGCCAGCAGCCAAGATAGGACGAACCCTATAGCGCAGTATTTT	CASSQDRTNPIAQYF
TRBJ1-2	NA	TRBV6-5	NA	TGTGCCAGCAGTTACCGGGAGGGGTCCAACTATGGCTACACCTTC	CASSYREGSNYGYTF
TRBJ1-1	NA	TRBV7-9	NA	TGTGCCAGCAGCCCCGTTAGGGATGACACTGAAGCTTTCTTT	CASSPVRDDTEAFF
TRBJ1-2	NA	TRBV27	NA	TGTGCCAGCAGTTTATCATCCAGGGTTGACTATGGCTACACCTTC	CASSLSSRVDYGYTF
TRBJ2-1	NA	TRBV19	TRBD1	TGTGCCAGTAGTACCCAGGGACAGGCCCATGAGCAGTTCTTC	CASSTQGQAHEQFF
TRBJ1-5	NA	TRBV5-8	NA	TGTGCCAGCAGCTCTGGGTCTAACCATCAGCCCCAGCATTTT	CASSSGSNHQPQHF
TRBJ2-7	NA	TRBV20-1	TRBD1	TGCAGTGCTAGTCGACAGGGGCGAATAAGCGAGCAGTACTTC	CSASRQGRISEQYF
TRBJ1-3	NA	TRBV30	NA	TGTGCCTGGACGCCGAGAGGGAACACCATATATTTT	CAWTPRGNTIYF
TRBJ1-5	NA	TRBV20-1	NA	TGCAGTGCTGCCCATCAGCCCCAGCATTTT	CSAAHQPQHF
TRBJ2-1	NA	TRBV3-1/TRBV3-2	TRBD2	TGTGCCAGCAGCCAGGGACTAGCGGGAGCCCCCGGTCAGTTCTTC	CASSQGLAGAPGQFF
TRBJ1-5	NA	TRBV4-2	TRBD1	TGTGCCAGCAGCCACGGCCCGGGACAGGGTGTGTATCAGCCCCAGCATTTT	CASSHGPGQGVYQPQHF
TRBJ1-1	NA	TRBV7-2	NA	TGTGCCAGCCAGCCGGGGGAGTGGAACACTGAAGCTTTCTTT	CASQPGEWNTEAFF
TRBJ1-2	NA	TRBV30	NA	TGTGCCTGGAGTGTTGGCGGCGACTATGGCTACACCTTC	CAWSVGGDYGYTF
TRBJ1-6	NA	TRBV7-9	TRBD1	TGTGCCAGCAGCCCAGGGGGACAGGATATTTCACCCCTCCACTTT	CASSPGGQDISPLHF